This is a list of T cell receptor beta chains from one sample in a study of control samples from healthy donors and cancer patients. The protocol was immunoSEQ multiplex PCR, while the TCRdb copy is restricted to in-frame clones and leaves out a portion. Here the sample spans approximately 190,000 clones, approximately 91% being singletons. Sample: blood. The receptors come from a man younger than 40 in good health. Both conserved end residues are part of each CDR3. Fields, in order: V gene, J gene, D gene, clone size, CDR3 DNA, CDR3 protein. The D gene is left open where the match is weak. Rows give clone size only sometimes, using once, few, many, or a class for an expanded clone.

TRBV5-5,TRBJ2-1,NA,NA,TGTGCCAGCAGCTTGGAGATCGGTGAGCAGTTCTTC,CASSLEIGEQFF
TRBV4-1,TRBJ1-2,TRBD1,NA,TGCGCCAGCAGCCAAGATCCCGGACAGGTCTGGTATGGCTACACCTTC,CASSQDPGQVWYGYTF
TRBV29-1,TRBJ1-1,NA,NA,TGCAGCGTCGGGGTAACAGGCACTGAAGCTTTCTTT,CSVGVTGTEAFF
TRBV3-1/TRBV3-2,TRBJ1-2,NA,NA,TGTGCCAGCAGCCAGGCTTCGGACGGTAACTATGGCTACACCTTC,CASSQASDGNYGYTF
TRBV19,TRBJ1-1,NA,NA,TGTGCCAGTAGTATAACGGGTCCATACTCGGGTGAAGCTTTCTTT,CASSITGPYSGEAFF
TRBV10-3,TRBJ1-5,TRBD1,NA,TGTGCCATCAGTGAGGGGACAGGGTATCAGCCCCAGCATTTT,CAISEGTGYQPQHF
TRBV19,TRBJ1-4,NA,NA,TGTGCCAGTAGTATACGGGGCTCTAATGAAAAACTGTTTTTT,CASSIRGSNEKLFF
TRBV6-2/TRBV6-3,TRBJ1-5,NA,NA,TGTGCCAGCAGTGGACGGAGCAATCAGCCCCAGCATTTT,CASSGRSNQPQHF
TRBV3-1/TRBV3-2,TRBJ2-1,TRBD2,NA,TGTGCCAGCAGCCCGGGACTAGCGGGGGCCCCTAATGAGCAGTTCTTC,CASSPGLAGAPNEQFF
TRBV6-1,TRBJ2-7,NA,NA,TGTGCCAGCAGTGAAGGAGGGGCGGTTGGCGAGCAGTACTTC,CASSEGGAVGEQYF
TRBV30,TRBJ1-1,NA,NA,TGTGCCTGGAACGTAATGAACACTGAAGCTTTCTTT,CAWNVMNTEAFF
TRBV7-9,TRBJ2-4,NA,NA,TGTGCCAGCAGCTCAGGGACTTTGCTAGCCAAAAACATTCAGTACTTC,CASSSGTLLAKNIQYF
TRBV5-1,TRBJ1-4,NA,NA,TGCGCCAGCAGCGACAGCGCAACTAATGAAAAACTGTTTTTT,CASSDSATNEKLFF
TRBV7-9,TRBJ2-2,NA,NA,TGTGCCAGCAGCCCTACGTCCGGGGGGAACACCGGGGAGCTGTTTTTT,CASSPTSGGNTGELFF
TRBV18,TRBJ1-1,TRBD1,NA,TGTGCCAGCTCCCTGGGACAGCAGAACACTGAAGCTTTCTTT,CASSLGQQNTEAFF
TRBV19,TRBJ2-2,NA,once,TGTGCCAGTAGTATACCCGCGAACACCGGGGAGCTGTTTTTT,CASSIPANTGELFF